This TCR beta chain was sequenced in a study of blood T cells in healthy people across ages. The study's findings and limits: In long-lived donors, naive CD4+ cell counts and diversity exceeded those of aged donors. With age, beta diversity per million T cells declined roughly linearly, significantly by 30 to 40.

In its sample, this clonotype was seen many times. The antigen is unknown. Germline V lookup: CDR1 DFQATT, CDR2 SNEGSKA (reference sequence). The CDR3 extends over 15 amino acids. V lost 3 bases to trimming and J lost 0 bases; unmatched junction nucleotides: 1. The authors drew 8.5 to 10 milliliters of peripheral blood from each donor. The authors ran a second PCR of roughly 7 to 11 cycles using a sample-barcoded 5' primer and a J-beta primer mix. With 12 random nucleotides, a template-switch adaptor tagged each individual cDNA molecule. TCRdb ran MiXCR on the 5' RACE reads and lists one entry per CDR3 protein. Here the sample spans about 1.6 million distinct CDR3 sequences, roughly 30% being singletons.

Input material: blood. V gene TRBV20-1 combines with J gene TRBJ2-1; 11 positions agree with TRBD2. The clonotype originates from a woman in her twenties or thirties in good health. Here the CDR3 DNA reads TGCAGTGCTAGCGGACTAGCGGGCTCCTACAATGAGCAGTTCTTC. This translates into CSASGLAGSYNEQFF.